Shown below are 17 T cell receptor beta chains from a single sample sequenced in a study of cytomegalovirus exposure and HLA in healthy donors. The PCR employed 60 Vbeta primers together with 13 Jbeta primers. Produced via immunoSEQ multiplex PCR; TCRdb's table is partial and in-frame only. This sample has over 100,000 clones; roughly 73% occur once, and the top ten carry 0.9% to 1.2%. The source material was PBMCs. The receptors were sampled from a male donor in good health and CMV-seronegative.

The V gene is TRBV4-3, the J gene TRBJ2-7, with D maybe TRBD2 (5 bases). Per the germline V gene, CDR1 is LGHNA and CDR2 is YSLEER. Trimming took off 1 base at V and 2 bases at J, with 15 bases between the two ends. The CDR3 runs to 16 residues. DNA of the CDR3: TGCGCCAGCAGCCAAGGAAGCCTCCGGGGAGCCTACGAGCAGTACTTC. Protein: CASSQGSLRGAYEQYF.

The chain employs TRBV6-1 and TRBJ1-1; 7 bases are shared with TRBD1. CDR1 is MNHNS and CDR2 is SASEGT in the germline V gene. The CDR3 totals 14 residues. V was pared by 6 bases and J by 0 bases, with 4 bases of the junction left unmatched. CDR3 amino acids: CASRWDSLNTEAFF. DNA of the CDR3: TGTGCCAGCAGGTGGGACAGCTTGAACACTGAAGCTTTCTTT.

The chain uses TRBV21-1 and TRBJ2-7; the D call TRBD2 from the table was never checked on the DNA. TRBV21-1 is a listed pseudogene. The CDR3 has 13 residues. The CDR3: CASGTEGPGEQYF. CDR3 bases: TGTGCCAGCGGGACGGAGGGACCAGGCGAGCAGTACTTC.

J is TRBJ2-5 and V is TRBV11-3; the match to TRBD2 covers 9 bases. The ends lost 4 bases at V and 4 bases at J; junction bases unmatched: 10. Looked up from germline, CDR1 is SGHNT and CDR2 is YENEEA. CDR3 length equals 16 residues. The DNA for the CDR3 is TGTGCCAGCAGCTCCTATAGTAGCGGGGGCCCAGAGACCCAGTACTTC. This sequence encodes CASSSYSSGGPETQYF.

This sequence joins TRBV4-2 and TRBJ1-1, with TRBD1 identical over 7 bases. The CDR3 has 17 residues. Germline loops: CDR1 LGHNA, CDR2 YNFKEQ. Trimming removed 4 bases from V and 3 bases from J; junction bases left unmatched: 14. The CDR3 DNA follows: TGTGCCAGCAGCCGTCCGGGGACAGCCAGTCCTTACACTGAAGCTTTCTTT. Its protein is CASSRPGTASPYTEAFF.

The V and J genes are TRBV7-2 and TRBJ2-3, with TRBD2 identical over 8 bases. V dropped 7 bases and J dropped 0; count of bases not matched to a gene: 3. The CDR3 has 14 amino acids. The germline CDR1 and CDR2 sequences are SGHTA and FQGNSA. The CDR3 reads CASTGRASTDTQYF. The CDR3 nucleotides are TGTGCCAGCACCGGGAGGGCTAGCACAGATACGCAGTATTTT.

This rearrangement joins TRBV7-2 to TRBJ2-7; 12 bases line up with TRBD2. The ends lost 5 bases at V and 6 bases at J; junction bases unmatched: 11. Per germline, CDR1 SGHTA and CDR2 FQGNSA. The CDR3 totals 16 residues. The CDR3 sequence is CASSPSTSGGRGEQYF. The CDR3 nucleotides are TGTGCCAGCAGCCCATCTACTAGCGGGGGGCGCGGCGAGCAGTACTTC.

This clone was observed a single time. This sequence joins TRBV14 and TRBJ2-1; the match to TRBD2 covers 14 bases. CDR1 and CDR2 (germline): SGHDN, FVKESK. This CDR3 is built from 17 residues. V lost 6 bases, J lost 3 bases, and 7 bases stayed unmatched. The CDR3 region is CASRQTSGGAGYNEQFF. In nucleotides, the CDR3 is TGTGCCAGCAGACAGACTAGCGGGGGGGCCGGCTACAATGAGCAGTTCTTC.

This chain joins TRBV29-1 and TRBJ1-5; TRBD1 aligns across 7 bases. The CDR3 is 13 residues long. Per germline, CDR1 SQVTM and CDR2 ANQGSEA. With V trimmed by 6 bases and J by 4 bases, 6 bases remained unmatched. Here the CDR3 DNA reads TGCAGCGTCGGGGGACAGATGAATCAGCCCCAGCATTTT. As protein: CSVGGQMNQPQHF. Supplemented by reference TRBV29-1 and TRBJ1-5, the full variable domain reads SAVISQKPSRDICQRGTSLTIQCQVDSQVTMMFWYRQQPGQSLTLIATANQGSEATYESGFVIDKFPISRPNLTFSTLTVSNMSPEDSSIYLCSVGGQMNQPQHFGDGTRLSIL.

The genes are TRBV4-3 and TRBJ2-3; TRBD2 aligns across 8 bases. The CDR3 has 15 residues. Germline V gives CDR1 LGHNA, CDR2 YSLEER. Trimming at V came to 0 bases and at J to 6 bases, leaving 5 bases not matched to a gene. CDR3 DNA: TGCGCCAGCAGCCAAGACCCGGGGGGGCCGGATACGCAGTATTTT. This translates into CASSQDPGGPDTQYF.

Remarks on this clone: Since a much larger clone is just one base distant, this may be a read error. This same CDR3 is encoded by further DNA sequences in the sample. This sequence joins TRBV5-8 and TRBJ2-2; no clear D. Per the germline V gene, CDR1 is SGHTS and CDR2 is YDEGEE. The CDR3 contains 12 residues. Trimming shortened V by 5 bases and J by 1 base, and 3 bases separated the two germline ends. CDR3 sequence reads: CASRRNTGELFF. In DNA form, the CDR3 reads TGTGCCAGCAGGCGGAACACCGGGGAGCTGTTTTTT.

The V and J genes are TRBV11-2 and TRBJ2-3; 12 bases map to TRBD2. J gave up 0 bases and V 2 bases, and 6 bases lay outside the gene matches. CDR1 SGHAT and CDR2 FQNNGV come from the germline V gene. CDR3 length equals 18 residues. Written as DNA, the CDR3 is TGTGCCAGCAGCTTACGGACTAGCGGGGCCCATAGCACAGATACGCAGTATTTT. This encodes CASSLRTSGAHSTDTQYF.

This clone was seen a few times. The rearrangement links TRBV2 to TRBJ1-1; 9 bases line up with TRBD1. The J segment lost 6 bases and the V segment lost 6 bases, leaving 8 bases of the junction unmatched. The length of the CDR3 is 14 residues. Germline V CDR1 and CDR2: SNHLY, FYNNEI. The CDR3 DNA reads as TGTGCCAGCAGGTGGACAGGGGCGCTCCCTGAAGCTTTCTTT. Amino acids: CASRWTGALPEAFF.

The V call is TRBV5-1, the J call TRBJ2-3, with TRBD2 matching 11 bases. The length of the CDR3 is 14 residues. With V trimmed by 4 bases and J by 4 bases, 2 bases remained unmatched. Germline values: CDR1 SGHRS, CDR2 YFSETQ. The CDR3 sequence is CASSQLAGADTQYF. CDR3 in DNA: TGCGCCAGCAGCCAACTAGCGGGGGCAGATACGCAGTATTTT.

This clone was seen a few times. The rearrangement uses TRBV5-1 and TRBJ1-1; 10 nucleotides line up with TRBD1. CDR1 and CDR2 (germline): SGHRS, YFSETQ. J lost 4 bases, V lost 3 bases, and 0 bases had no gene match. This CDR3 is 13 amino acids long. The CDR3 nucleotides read TGCGCCAGCAGCTGGGACAGGGGCACTGAAGCTTTCTTT. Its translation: CASSWDRGTEAFF. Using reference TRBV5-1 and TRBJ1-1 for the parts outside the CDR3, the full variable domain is KAGVTQTPRYLIKTRGQQVTLSCSPISGHRSVSWYQQTPGQGLQFLFEYFSETQRNKGNFPGRFSGRQFSNSRSEMNVSTLELGDSALYLCASSWDRGTEAFFGQGTRLTVV.

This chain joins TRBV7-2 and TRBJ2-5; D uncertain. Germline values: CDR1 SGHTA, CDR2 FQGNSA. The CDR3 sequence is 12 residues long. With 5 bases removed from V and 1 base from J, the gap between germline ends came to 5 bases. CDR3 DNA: TGTGCCAGCAGCCCTTTCCAAGAGACCCAGTACTTC. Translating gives CASSPFQETQYF.

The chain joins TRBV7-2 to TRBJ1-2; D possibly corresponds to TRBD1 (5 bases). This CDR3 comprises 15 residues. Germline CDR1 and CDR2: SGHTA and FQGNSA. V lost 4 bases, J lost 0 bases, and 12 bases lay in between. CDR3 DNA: TGTGCCAGCAGCTCCCACGACAGTCCTAACTATGGCTACACCTTC. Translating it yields CASSSHDSPNYGYTF.